The sequence of this TCR beta chain was determined in a study of regulatory and conventional T cells in RAG deficiency. Germline values: CDR1 MDHEN, CDR2 SYDVKM. This CDR3 contains 14 residues. The V end lost 0 bases, the J end lost 5 bases, and 10 bases lay between the germline ends. Blood CD4+ CD25-low CD127-high conventional T cells supplied the genomic DNA template. This clone appeared a single time. Profiling relied on immunoSEQ multiplex PCR, and the TCRdb table lists in-frame clones only, not all of them. This table has more than 35,000 clones, 90% appearing once. This sample also appeared in a second study, on regulatory T cells. That source reports: Primers: 52 TRBV forward and 13 TRBJ reverse. Regulatory T cells showed the strongest V-J pair restriction and V/J gene skewing among patient repertoires.

What was sequenced was CD4+ effector T cells sorted from blood. The clonotype originates from a human donor in good health. V usage is TRBV28 and J usage is TRBJ1-1; the D gene is possibly TRBD1 (5 bases). The CDR3 bases are TGTGCCAGCAGTTTATGGGGGGGGAAAACTGAAGCTTTCTTT. Its translation: CASSLWGGKTEAFF.